This T cell receptor (beta chain) was recorded in a study of cytomegalovirus exposure and HLA in healthy donors. General study results and limits: Later findings reportedly placed an Asian-associated ancestry cluster below the approximately 630-donor mean for N-insertions.

Looked up from germline, CDR1 is LNHNV and CDR2 is YYDKDF (reference sequence). CDR3 size: 11 residues. The J segment lost 8 bases and the V segment lost 8 bases, leaving 4 bases of the junction unmatched. Turning to this clone: Its specificity is unknown.

PCR was performed using 60 Vbeta and 13 Jbeta primers. Measured with immunoSEQ multiplex PCR; TCRdb has only the in-frame clones, and not every one. The repertoire holds 170,000 or so clones, with roughly 80% as singletons. This clonotype originated in a man aged 25 to 40 in good health and CMV-seropositive. The sample was PBMCs. The genes are TRBV15 and TRBJ1-2; 8 bases fit TRBD1. This chain's CDR3 is CATGQGRGYTF. Written as DNA, the CDR3 is TGTGCCACCGGACAGGGTAGAGGCTACACCTTC.